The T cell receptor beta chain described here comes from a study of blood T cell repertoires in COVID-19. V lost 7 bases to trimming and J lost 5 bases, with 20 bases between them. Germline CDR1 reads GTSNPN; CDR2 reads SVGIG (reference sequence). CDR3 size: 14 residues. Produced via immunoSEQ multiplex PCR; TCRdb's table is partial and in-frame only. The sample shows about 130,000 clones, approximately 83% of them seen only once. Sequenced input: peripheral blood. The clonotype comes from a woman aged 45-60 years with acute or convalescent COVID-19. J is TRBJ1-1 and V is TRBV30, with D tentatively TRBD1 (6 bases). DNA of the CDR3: TGTGCCTCACAGTCTACAGGGCTCGGGACTGAAGCTTTCTTT. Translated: CASQSTGLGTEAFF.